The rows below give T cell receptor beta chains drawn from one sample of a study of blood T cell repertoires in COVID-19. Produced via immunoSEQ multiplex PCR; TCRdb's table is partial and in-frame only. Of roughly 350,000 clones listed, 88% were seen once; the top ten hold around 4%. Sequences were obtained from peripheral blood. Receptors were obtained from a woman between 45 and 65 years old with active or convalescent COVID-19. CDR3s include the opening cysteine and the closing phenylalanine or tryptophan. The D gene is left open where the match is weak.

d_call: NA; j_call: TRBJ1-1; v_call: TRBV13; cdr3_aa: CASSLGEGNTEAFF
d_call: TRBD1; j_call: TRBJ1-4; v_call: TRBV6-5; cdr3_aa: CASSRTGSNEKLFF
d_call: TRBD2; j_call: TRBJ2-2; v_call: TRBV2; cdr3_aa: CATKPSGSTGELFF
d_call: NA; j_call: TRBJ1-5; v_call: TRBV19; cdr3_aa: CASSWTSSNQPQHF
d_call: NA; j_call: TRBJ1-1; v_call: TRBV28; cdr3_aa: CASSLPNRNTEAFF
d_call: NA; j_call: TRBJ1-1; v_call: TRBV5-8; cdr3_aa: CASSYPMANTEAFF
d_call: TRBD1; j_call: TRBJ1-6; v_call: TRBV6-5; cdr3_aa: CASGQGDSSPLHF
d_call: NA; j_call: TRBJ1-1; v_call: TRBV6-5; cdr3_aa: CASSYGAGVTEAFF
d_call: NA; j_call: TRBJ2-2; v_call: TRBV28; cdr3_aa: CASSLFAGANTGELFF
d_call: TRBD1; j_call: TRBJ1-2; v_call: TRBV6-1; cdr3_aa: CASGETGAYGYTF
d_call: NA; j_call: TRBJ1-1; v_call: TRBV7-2; cdr3_aa: CASSLYGTPAAFF
d_call: NA; j_call: TRBJ1-2; v_call: TRBV19; cdr3_aa: CASWYRASDGYTF
d_call: TRBD1; j_call: TRBJ2-7; v_call: TRBV6-2/TRBV6-3; cdr3_aa: CASSYQGAGPYF
d_call: TRBD1; j_call: TRBJ1-2; v_call: TRBV6-5; cdr3_aa: CASTRPGQGVLGYTF
d_call: NA; j_call: TRBJ1-2; v_call: TRBV12-3/TRBV12-4; cdr3_aa: CASKELTGSGYTF
d_call: NA; j_call: TRBJ2-4; v_call: TRBV6-2/TRBV6-3; cdr3_aa: CASSYNIGALAKNIQYF
d_call: NA; j_call: TRBJ1-3; v_call: TRBV4-3; cdr3_aa: CASSQDRVSGNTIYF
d_call: NA; j_call: TRBJ1-4; v_call: TRBV28; cdr3_aa: CASSGRGEKLFF
d_call: TRBD1; j_call: TRBJ1-2; v_call: TRBV16; cdr3_aa: CASSQGTGGIYGYTF
d_call: TRBD2; j_call: TRBJ2-4; v_call: TRBV6-2/TRBV6-3; cdr3_aa: CASSSLTSINKNIQYF
d_call: TRBD1; j_call: TRBJ2-7; v_call: TRBV11-2; cdr3_aa: CASSSMGTGYEQYF
d_call: NA; j_call: TRBJ1-2; v_call: TRBV5-4; cdr3_aa: CASSAPGEGILGYTF
d_call: NA; j_call: TRBJ1-2; v_call: TRBV27; cdr3_aa: CASTKGGNGYTF
d_call: TRBD1; j_call: TRBJ1-2; v_call: TRBV5-4; cdr3_aa: CASSLQGANYGYTF
d_call: NA; j_call: TRBJ1-3; v_call: TRBV28; cdr3_aa: CASSPYPRDSGNTIYF
d_call: TRBD2; j_call: TRBJ2-1; v_call: TRBV6-6; cdr3_aa: CASIKLAGGPNEQFF
d_call: NA; j_call: TRBJ2-4; v_call: TRBV18; cdr3_aa: CASSPVLRLAKNIQYF
d_call: TRBD2; j_call: TRBJ2-7; v_call: TRBV4-2; cdr3_aa: CASSQGGEGSYEQYF
d_call: NA; j_call: TRBJ2-5; v_call: TRBV10-3; cdr3_aa: CAISGTEETQYF
d_call: TRBD1; j_call: TRBJ2-2; v_call: TRBV29-1; cdr3_aa: CSVDYRGTGELFF
d_call: NA; j_call: TRBJ1-1; v_call: TRBV6-2/TRBV6-3; cdr3_aa: CASSTPLTGKSDQTFF
d_call: NA; j_call: TRBJ1-5; v_call: TRBV27; cdr3_aa: CASSYRVSGNQPQHF
d_call: TRBD1; j_call: TRBJ1-1; v_call: TRBV6-5; cdr3_aa: CATRTGNTEAFF
d_call: NA; j_call: TRBJ1-6; v_call: TRBV3-1/TRBV3-2; cdr3_aa: CASSQGAGNSPLHF
d_call: NA; j_call: TRBJ1-1; v_call: TRBV30; cdr3_aa: CAWSVRGSEAFF
d_call: NA; j_call: TRBJ1-2; v_call: TRBV6-2/TRBV6-3; cdr3_aa: CASSPPGGYYGYTF
d_call: NA; j_call: TRBJ1-2; v_call: TRBV4-1; cdr3_aa: CASSRTPSGTNGGYTF
d_call: NA; j_call: TRBJ1-5; v_call: TRBV3-1/TRBV3-2; cdr3_aa: CASSQDPGMGNQPQHF
d_call: NA; j_call: TRBJ1-2; v_call: TRBV28; cdr3_aa: CASRTQGTYGYTF